The 12 T cell receptor beta chains listed next were all sequenced from one sample in a study of T cells in localized non-small cell lung cancer. Method: immunoSEQ multiplex PCR; TCRdb's copy keeps in-frame clones and lacks some. Of roughly 1,700 clones in the sample, 20% to 25% were seen once. The sequenced sample was normal lung tissue next to the tumor, obtained before any cancer treatment. These receptors all stem from a woman aged 35-70 years with stage III squamous cell lung carcinoma.

The chain employs TRBV18 and TRBJ1-4; D gene unclear. Trimming pared 0 bases from V and 8 bases from J, leaving 10 bases between. CDR3 length equals 14 residues. Germline-derived CDR1 and CDR2 are KGHSH and LQKENI. CDR3 loop: CASSPPPQAEKLFF. CDR3 bases: TGTGCCAGCTCACCACCACCGCAGGCCGAAAAACTGTTTTTT.

Only a few counts were recorded for this clone. The CDR3 sequence: CASNLMNTEAFF. The CDR3 DNA reads as TGTGCCAGCAATTTAATGAACACTGAAGCTTTCTTT. This chain links TRBV9 with TRBJ1-1, with no clear D. In germline, CDR1 is SGDLS, CDR2 YYNGEE. Trimming took 6 bases from V and 0 from J, leaving 6 bases between them. CDR3 length: 12 amino acids.

This chain connects TRBV28 to TRBJ2-1; D not resolved. The V end lost 4 bases, the J end lost 3 bases, and 10 bases lay between the germline ends. The CDR3 has 14 amino acids. The germline gives CDR1 MDHEN, CDR2 SYDVKM. In nucleotides, the CDR3 is TGTGCCAGCAGTTCCTCGGCTGTCTACAATGAGCAGTTCTTC. Its translation is CASSSSAVYNEQFF.

Only a few counts were recorded for this clone. This chain links TRBV6-8 with TRBJ1-1; D might be TRBD1 (6 bases). The CDR3 spans 15 residues. The germline V and J ends were trimmed by 6 bases and 6 bases, with 20 bases remaining between them. Germline V gene data show CDR1 as MNHGY and CDR2 as SAAAGT. This CDR3 reads CASRALMGGASEAFF. CDR3 DNA sequence: TGTGCCAGCAGGGCCTTAATGGGGGGGGCATCTGAAGCTTTCTTT.

This clone is medium-sized by share. The V call is TRBV7-5, the J call TRBJ2-3; TRBD1 reflects the table's D call only, with no check against the DNA. TRBV7-5 is assigned pseudogene status. This CDR3 region has 19 residues. The CDR3 reads CASSFPTGAGGSDTDTQYF. The CDR3, as DNA: TGTGCCAGCAGCTTTCCTACTGGGGCAGGGGGTAGTGACACAGATACGCAGTATTTT.

The V and J genes are TRBV19 and TRBJ2-1, with a tentative D call TRBD1 (6 bases). Germline V CDR1 and CDR2: LNHDA, SQIVND (reference sequence). The CDR3 runs 16 residues. V lost 7 bases and J 7 bases, leaving 23 bases between the germline ends. CDR3 DNA sequence: TGTGCCAGTACCCTCATAGGGGGTAATCTACAGAATGAGCAGTTCTTC. Protein product: CASTLIGGNLQNEQFF.

This clone occurred a few times. The V and J genes are TRBV6-8 and TRBJ2-7; a weak D match, TRBD2 (5 bases). Per germline, CDR1 MNHGY and CDR2 SAAAGT. The CDR3 runs 15 residues. V lost 4 bases to trimming and J lost 2 bases, with 15 bases between them. CDR3 amino acids: CASSSPRTAAYEQYF. The CDR3, as DNA: TGTGCCAGCAGTTCACCTCGGACTGCAGCCTACGAGCAGTACTTC.

This clone was found a few times. The DNA for the CDR3 is TGTGCCAGCAGCCGAACTAGCGGGGCCACAGATACGCAGTATTTT. Its protein product is CASSRTSGATDTQYF. This rearrangement joins TRBV11-3 to TRBJ2-3; 10 bases are shared with TRBD2. Trimming cost V 5 bases and J 2 bases; bases outside gene matches: 4. This CDR3 region has 15 residues. CDR1 and CDR2 from the germline V gene are SGHNT and YENEEA.

By sample fraction, this clone is medium-sized. V is TRBV9 and J is TRBJ2-5; TRBD1 matches 9 bases. The germline gives CDR1 SGDLS, CDR2 YYNGEE. This CDR3 contains 15 residues. Unmatched junction bases numbered 6, after V lost 5 bases and J lost 1 base. This chain's CDR3 is CASSEDRGSQETQYF. The CDR3 DNA follows: TGTGCCAGCAGTGAGGACAGGGGTTCCCAAGAGACCCAGTACTTC.

The chain couples TRBV6-7 to TRBJ1-1; no clear D gene. TRBV6-7 counts as an open reading frame of uncertain function. The CDR3 spans 11 residues. Between the trimmed V and J ends, which lost 7 bases and 2 bases, there was a span of 5 bases. CDR3 loop: CASKINTEAFF. In nucleotides, the CDR3 is TGTGCCAGCAAAATAAACACTGAAGCTTTCTTT.

This chain uses TRBV9 with TRBJ1-4, with 8 bases aligning to TRBD1. V shed 5 bases, J shed 7 bases, and the junction held 22 bases outside the gene matches. Per the germline V gene, CDR1 is SGDLS and CDR2 is YYNGEE. The CDR3 length is 19 residues. CDR3: CASSEPGGRGLVSGEKLFF. In DNA, the CDR3 is TGTGCCAGCAGTGAACCTGGGGGCAGGGGGCTAGTATCTGGTGAAAAACTGTTTTTT.

The rearrangement uses TRBV25-1 and TRBJ1-2, with D hard to call. The CDR3 length is 15 residues. The V and J ends lost 2 bases and 6 bases respectively, with 16 bases between them. Germline V gene sequence: CDR1 MGHDK, CDR2 SYGVNS. The CDR3 loop is CASSEGSEVVHGYTF. The CDR3 DNA reads TGTGCCAGCAGTGAAGGTAGCGAGGTAGTTCATGGCTACACCTTC.